What follows are 28 T cell receptor beta chains derived from one specimen sequenced in a study of T-cell memory formation after mild COVID-19. TCRdb recomputed calls from the 5' RACE reads with MiXCR, one row per CDR3 protein. Of approximately 480,000 distinct CDR3 sequences in the sample, 15% to 20% were seen once. What was sequenced was PBMCs or a T cell subset sorted from them (not recorded which). Source of these receptors: an adult woman who had mild COVID-19 (a few samples of this study predate the infection). Cell type and time point are not known.

This clonotype came up a few times. The V call is TRBV3-1, the J call TRBJ2-2; 9 bases align to TRBD1. Germline CDR1 LGHDT, CDR2 YNNKEL (reference sequence). CDR3 length equals 17 residues. V trimming: 1 base; J trimming: 3 bases; junction bases outside the gene matches: 6. DNA of the CDR3: TGTGCCAGCAGCCAAGGGCACTGGACAGGGGACACCGGGGAGCTGTTTTTT. It codes for CASSQGHWTGDTGELFF.

This clonotype was observed a few times. The chain recombines TRBV19 with TRBJ2-2; 13 bases match TRBD2. The CDR3 consists of 16 residues. Germline-derived CDR1 and CDR2 are LNHDA and SQIVND (reference sequence). The ends lost 4 bases at V and 5 bases at J; junction bases unmatched: 4. In DNA, the CDR3 is TGTGCCAGTAGTACCGGGACTAGCGGGGTGACCGGGGAGCTGTTTTTT. This translates into CASSTGTSGVTGELFF.

This clonotype was recorded many times. The chain joins TRBV7-3 to TRBJ2-1; the D gene is possibly TRBD2 (5 bases). The V and J ends lost 8 bases and 9 bases respectively, with 11 bases between them. Germline-derived CDR1 and CDR2 are SGHTA and FQGTGA. The CDR3 loop spans 11 amino acids. This chain's CDR3 is CASGQGGEQFF. The CDR3 DNA follows: TGTGCCAGCGGGCAAGGAGGTGAGCAGTTCTTC.

CDR3 coding DNA: TGTGCCAGCAGTCGGGGGGGACAGGGGGGTTCCTACGAGCAGTACTTC. This codes for CASSRGGQGGSYEQYF. The chain employs TRBV12-3 or TRBV12-4 and TRBJ2-7; TRBD1 aligns across 11 bases. The CDR3 has 16 amino acids. V was clipped by 5 bases and J by 1 base; unmatched bases: 7.

In this sample, this clonotype turned up many times. V is TRBV4-3 and J is TRBJ1-2; D not certain. The germline gives CDR1 LGHNA, CDR2 YSLEER. The ends were cut back, 1 base at V and 4 bases at J, with 16 bases in the middle. The CDR3 loop spans 16 amino acids. CDR3 nucleotides: TGCGCCAGCAGCCAAGGGGGAGATACAAAGGTCTATGGCTACACCTTC. Translating it yields CASSQGGDTKVYGYTF.

The table lists this clonotype with a few counts. The chain combines TRBV5-4 with TRBJ2-1, with 10 bases identical to TRBD2. V lost 4 bases to trimming and J lost 8 bases; unmatched junction nucleotides: 9. Germline V lookup: CDR1 SGHNT, CDR2 YYREEE (reference sequence). The CDR3 totals 15 residues. The CDR3 nucleotides read TGTGCCAGCAGCCGTAATAGCGGGGGGTGGGATGAGCAGTTCTTC. Translating it yields CASSRNSGGWDEQFF.

J is TRBJ2-1 and V is TRBV14; TRBD1 agrees at 9 bases. Trimming cost V 4 bases and J 9 bases; bases outside gene matches: 10. Germline CDR1 is SGHDN and CDR2 is FVKESK. The CDR3 has 15 residues. CDR3 loop: CASSLGTGRNTEQFF. CDR3 nucleotide sequence: TGTGCCAGCAGCCTGGGGACAGGGAGAAATACTGAGCAGTTCTTC.

This clonotype has ten or more counts. This chain's CDR3 is CASSGGLVEEQYF. CDR3 bases: TGCGCCAGCAGCGGGGGACTAGTTGAGGAGCAGTACTTC. The chain has TRBV5-1 and TRBJ2-7; 8 bases align to TRBD2. The junction had 7 bases not matched to a gene; V was cut back by 4 bases and J by 7 bases. Germline lookup yields CDR1 SGHRS and CDR2 YFSETQ. There are 13 residues in the CDR3.

This clonotype was observed once. CDR3 residues: CASSLDGSTRGYTF. The CDR3 DNA reads as TGTGCCAGCAGCTTGGATGGCAGCACCCGGGGCTACACCTTC. The chain employs TRBV5-6 and TRBJ1-2, with D hard to call. Germline CDR1 is SGHDT and CDR2 is YYEEEE. This CDR3 comprises 14 residues. V was cut by 0 bases and J by 8 bases, with 14 bases left in between.

This clonotype has only a few counts. The CDR3 loop is CSARDRFREAITYNEQFF. The CDR3 coding sequence is TGCAGTGCTAGAGATCGATTCCGGGAGGCCATTACCTACAATGAGCAGTTCTTC. This chain connects TRBV20-1 to TRBJ2-1; TRBD2 matches 7 bases. In germline, CDR1 is DFQATT, CDR2 SNEGSKA (reference sequence). The CDR3 totals 18 residues. V was clipped by 0 bases and J by 2 bases; unmatched bases: 13.

The J gene is TRBJ1-4, the V gene TRBV12-3 or TRBV12-4, with D possibly being TRBD1 (5 bases). This CDR3 is 15 amino acids long. Trimming stripped 8 bases from V and 6 bases from J, with 19 bases between. CDR3 coding DNA: TGTGCCAGCGGGAAGGTGGGCAGGGCCGATGAAAAACTGTTTTTT. Protein sequence: CASGKVGRADEKLFF.

A few counts support this clonotype. The chain combines TRBV24-1 with TRBJ1-2; tentatively, D is TRBD1 (5 bases). The CDR3 has 14 residues. Germline V lookup: CDR1 KGHDR, CDR2 SFDVKD. The V end lost 3 bases, the J end lost 7 bases, and 14 bases lay between the germline ends. The CDR3 sequence: CATSDVGTAIGYTF. The CDR3 DNA reads TGTGCCACCAGTGATGTGGGGACGGCCATTGGCTACACCTTC.

Only one count was recorded for this clonotype. The chain combines TRBV20-1 with TRBJ1-1; weak D call: TRBD1 (5 bases). This CDR3 contains 14 residues. V was trimmed by 0 bases and J by 10 bases, leaving 18 bases between them. Germline-derived CDR1 and CDR2 are DFQATT and SNEGSKA (reference sequence). CDR3 nucleotide sequence: TGCAGTGCTAGAGACTCTCCGGGGGGTAGCCGAGCTTTCTTT. This translates into CSARDSPGGSRAFF.

CDR3 loop: CASSLSFGTGADGYTF. CDR3 DNA sequence: TGTGCCAGCAGTTTATCTTTTGGGACAGGGGCGGATGGCTACACCTTC. This rearrangement joins TRBV12-3 or TRBV12-4 to TRBJ1-2, with 10 bases matching TRBD1. V was pared by 2 bases and J by 6 bases, with 9 bases of the junction left unmatched. The CDR3 totals 16 residues.

This chain uses TRBV6-2 or TRBV6-3 with TRBJ2-1; 11 bases align to TRBD2. Germline CDR1 and CDR2: MNHEY and SVGEGT. The V gene end was trimmed by 0 bases and the J gene end by 4 bases; junction bases not matched to a gene: 20. This CDR3 region has 22 residues. CDR3 region: CASSYSRGAGVAGGPLYNEQFF. CDR3 bases: TGTGCCAGCAGTTACTCTCGAGGGGCAGGGGTAGCGGGAGGGCCCCTATACAATGAGCAGTTCTTC.

In its sample, this clonotype was seen many times. The chain carries TRBV18 and TRBJ2-5; TRBD1 matches 7 bases. Germline CDR1 reads KGHSH; CDR2 reads LQKENI. The CDR3 consists of 15 residues. The V segment lost 5 bases and the J segment 5 bases; nucleotides outside the gene matches: 11. CDR3 sequence reads: CASSSQGQEWETQYF. The CDR3 DNA sequence: TGTGCCAGCTCATCACAGGGGCAGGAATGGGAGACCCAGTACTTC.

The gene calls are TRBV4-1 and TRBJ2-1, with TRBD2 as a possible D gene (6 bases). CDR1 MGHRA and CDR2 YSYEKL come from the germline V gene. V was shortened by 2 bases and J by 10 bases, with 12 bases between the two germline ends. There are 13 residues in the CDR3. CDR3 residues: CASSQLRREEQFF. The CDR3 bases are TGCGCCAGCAGCCAACTTCGACGGGAGGAGCAGTTCTTC.

The chain joins TRBV12-3 or TRBV12-4 to TRBJ2-2; 8 bases match TRBD2. The junction had 12 bases not matched to a gene; V was cut back by 3 bases and J by 6 bases. The CDR3 runs 17 residues. This CDR3 reads CASSFPGVAGRAGELFF. CDR3 coding DNA: TGTGCCAGCAGTTTTCCCGGGGTAGCGGGAAGAGCCGGGGAGCTGTTTTTT.

This sequence joins TRBV20-1 and TRBJ1-4; D call uncertain. Between the trimmed V and J ends, which lost 3 bases and 4 bases, there was a span of 9 bases. The CDR3 covers 13 residues. The germline CDR1 and CDR2 sequences are DFQATT and SNEGSKA (reference sequence). DNA of the CDR3: TGCAGTGCTAGTAGGCGGAGTAATGAAAAACTGTTTTTT. This encodes CSASRRSNEKLFF.

In this sample, this clonotype turned up a few times. The V and J genes are TRBV13 and TRBJ2-3; D is possibly TRBD2 (6 bases). CDR1 PRHDT and CDR2 FYEKMQ come from the germline V gene (reference sequence). The CDR3 is 14 residues long. The V end was cut by 3 bases, the J end by 4 bases, with 11 bases between. CDR3: CASSLVGTSDTQYF. CDR3 nucleotide sequence: TGTGCCAGCAGCTTGGTCGGGACTTCAGATACGCAGTATTTT.

This chain joins TRBV24-1 and TRBJ2-5, with TRBD2 as a possible D gene (5 bases). The CDR3 contains 15 residues. The V end was cut by 5 bases, the J end by 5 bases, with 17 bases between. CDR1 and CDR2 from the germline V gene are KGHDR and SFDVKD. This CDR3 is CATSVSLGHRETQYF. CDR3 in DNA: TGTGCCACCAGTGTATCACTAGGGCATCGGGAGACCCAGTACTTC.

The chain combines TRBV3-1 with TRBJ1-1; D is possibly TRBD1 (6 bases). Trimming shortened V by 3 bases and J by 4 bases, and 9 bases separated the two germline ends. This CDR3 has 13 residues. The germline gives CDR1 LGHDT, CDR2 YNNKEL (reference sequence). As DNA, the CDR3 is TGTGCCAGCAGCCAGGGGGGGCCCACTGAAGCTTTCTTT. The encoded protein is CASSQGGPTEAFF.

This sequence joins TRBV10-3 and TRBJ2-3; a possible D gene is TRBD2 (6 bases). Between the trimmed V and J ends, which lost 10 bases and 2 bases, there was a span of 19 bases. The CDR3 contains 15 residues. In germline, CDR1 is ENHRY, CDR2 SYGVKD. The CDR3: CATREESALTDTQYF. CDR3 in DNA: TGTGCCACCAGGGAGGAAAGCGCCCTCACAGATACGCAGTATTTT.

V is TRBV20-1 and J is TRBJ1-2; D is ambiguous. CDR3 length equals 12 residues. Looked up from germline, CDR1 is DFQATT and CDR2 is SNEGSKA (reference sequence). V was pared by 3 bases and J by 0 bases, with 5 bases between. The CDR3 protein is CSARSSNYGYTF. Written as DNA, the CDR3 is TGCAGTGCTAGGTCCTCTAACTATGGCTACACCTTC.

The chain uses TRBV7-9 and TRBJ2-5, with 7 bases aligning to TRBD1. CDR3 length equals 16 residues. V lost 2 bases and J lost 1; bases outside the gene matches: 7. From germline, CDR1 is SEHNR and CDR2 FQNEAQ (reference sequence). DNA for the CDR3: TGTGCCAGCAGCTTACTCGCCTGGGACAGCCAAGAGACCCAGTACTTC. Translation gives CASSLLAWDSQETQYF.

The rearrangement uses TRBV2 and TRBJ2-3, with D hard to call. The V end was cut by 8 bases, the J end by 1 base, with 13 bases between. The CDR3 runs 14 residues. Per germline, CDR1 SNHLY and CDR2 FYNNEI. CDR3 DNA sequence: TGTGCCAGCCCCCGGAGCCTCGGCACAGATACGCAGTATTTT. Translating gives CASPRSLGTDTQYF.

J is TRBJ2-2 and V is TRBV30; either TRBD1 or TRBD2 may supply D (6 bases each). V dropped 6 bases and J dropped 4 bases, with 15 bases sitting between them. Germline V gene data show CDR1 as GTSNPN and CDR2 as SVGIG (reference sequence). The CDR3 totals 14 residues. CDR3: CACTTGAATGELFF. The CDR3 DNA reads TGTGCCTGTACGACGGGGGCCGCCACCGGGGAGCTGTTTTTT.

This clonotype has a count of ten or more. The rearrangement uses TRBV29-1 and TRBJ2-1; the D is unclear. CDR3 length equals 14 residues. Germline V lookup: CDR1 SQVTM, CDR2 ANQGSEA. V lost 4 bases and J lost 2, with 12 bases in between. Here the CDR3 reads CSVVAATAYNEQFF. CDR3 sequence (DNA): TGCAGCGTTGTGGCGGCCACAGCCTACAATGAGCAGTTCTTC.